The clone carrying this T cell receptor beta chain was observed a single time. Its antigen is as yet unknown. The data belong to a study of cytomegalovirus exposure and HLA in healthy donors. Study outcomes and limitations: The tendency of first-cohort TCR clusters to co-occur in the 120 or so validation repertoires was the finding of a later analysis. While the bulk of TCR sequences proved rare, some public TCRs turned up in many donors.

Using immunoSEQ multiplex PCR, the repertoire was profiled, and TCRdb retains in-frame clones only, with some absent. The table has 300,000 or so clones, 88% seen once. Trimming took off 4 bases at V and 0 bases at J, with 11 bases between the two ends. Germline CDR1 and CDR2: SGHNT and YYREEE (reference sequence). CDR3 length: 16 residues. This chain links TRBV5-4 with TRBJ2-6; D remains unclear. This receptor was taken from a man younger than 40 in good health and CMV-seronegative. The sample consisted of PBMCs. The CDR3 coding sequence is TGTGCCAGCAGCCCTACGGTTAGCTCTGGGGCCAACGTCCTGACTTTC. Encoded protein: CASSPTVSSGANVLTF.